Listed below are T cell receptor beta chains from one sample, sequenced in a study of blood T cell repertoires in COVID-19. Method: immunoSEQ multiplex PCR; TCRdb's copy keeps in-frame clones and lacks some. The profile shows approximately 260,000 clones, approximately 90% of them singletons. Sequenced: peripheral blood. All receptors come from a man aged 18 to 30 with active or convalescent COVID-19. Both conserved end residues are part of each CDR3. A D gene is named only where the DNA matches it firmly. Rows may omit the clone size; those that give it use once, few, many or a size class.

j_gene	abundance	d_gene	v_gene	CDR3nt	CDR3aa
TRBJ1-1	-	TRBD1	TRBV9	TGTGCCAGCAGCCTGACAGGGAGGTCTGAAGCTTTCTTT	CASSLTGRSEAFF
TRBJ1-2	-	-	TRBV7-3	TGTGCCAGCAGCCCGACCCCGGGAAGGGACTATGGCTACACCTTC	CASSPTPGRDYGYTF
TRBJ2-5	-	TRBD2	TRBV5-1	TGCGCCAGCAGCCCCAACGCCGCGGGGGGAGAGACCCAGTACTTC	CASSPNAAGGETQYF
TRBJ2-3	-	TRBD1	TRBV7-9	TGTGCCAGCAGCCCGAAATATAAGACAGGGGGTGCAGATACGCAGTATTTT	CASSPKYKTGGADTQYF
TRBJ1-1	-	-	TRBV30	TGTGCCTGGAGAGGCTGGGACTCCGGGGCTTTCTTT	CAWRGWDSGAFF
TRBJ2-5	-	-	TRBV30	TGTGCCTGGAGTGTCGGGGGAGAGACCCAGTACTTC	CAWSVGGETQYF
TRBJ1-5	few	-	TRBV19	TGTGCCAGTTCAAGGGCAGGGCGCCAGCCCCAGCATTTT	CASSRAGRQPQHF
TRBJ1-1	-	TRBD1	TRBV30	TGTGCCTGGGCTGAGGGGGCGCCCACTGAAGCTTTCTTT	CAWAEGAPTEAFF
TRBJ1-2	-	-	TRBV29-1	TGCAGCGTTGAAGATCTGGAGCATGGCTACACCTTC	CSVEDLEHGYTF
TRBJ1-5	-	-	TRBV19	TGTGCCAGTAGTTCCCGGGGTGACAATCAGCCCCAGCATTTT	CASSSRGDNQPQHF
TRBJ2-7	-	TRBD2	TRBV4-3	TGCGCCAGCAGCCAAGCGAGCGGGGGGTTTTACGAGCAGTACTTC	CASSQASGGFYEQYF
TRBJ1-6	-	TRBD1	TRBV19	TGTGCCAGTAGTGACCGGACAGGGCCCAATTCACCCCTCCACTTT	CASSDRTGPNSPLHF
TRBJ2-7	-	TRBD2	TRBV6-5	TGTGCCAGCAGTTTGACTAGCGGGGTATACTCCTACGAGCAGTACTTC	CASSLTSGVYSYEQYF
TRBJ1-2	-	-	TRBV5-4	TGTGCCAGCAAGGACACTAACTATGGCTACACCTTC	CASKDTNYGYTF
TRBJ2-1	-	TRBD2	TRBV14	TGTGCCAGCAGCTGGAGCGGGAGGGGAGAGCAGTTCTTC	CASSWSGRGEQFF
TRBJ1-4	once	-	TRBV5-4	TGTGCCAGCAGCGTGTTCGCACAGGGAGATGAAAAACTGTTTTTT	CASSVFAQGDEKLFF
TRBJ1-3	-	TRBD1	TRBV4-2	TGTGCCAGCAGCCAAGACTCCGGGACAGCGCTTGGAAACACCATATATTTT	CASSQDSGTALGNTIYF
TRBJ2-1	many	-	TRBV6-5	TGTGCCAGCACCCAATTAAAAGGGGCTTACAATGAGCAGTTCTTC	CASTQLKGAYNEQFF
TRBJ2-2	-	-	TRBV9	TGTGCCAGCACCTATGACGGGGAGCTGTTTTTT	CASTYDGELFF
TRBJ1-1	-	-	TRBV12-3/TRBV12-4	TGTGCCAGCAGTCCGCCCACAGTGACTGAAGCTTTCTTT	CASSPPTVTEAFF
TRBJ2-1	once	TRBD2	TRBV27	TGTGCCAGCAGTTTATCAGCTAGCGGAAAAAGCAATGAGCAGTTCTTC	CASSLSASGKSNEQFF
TRBJ2-3	-	-	TRBV9	TGTGCCAGCAGCCCATTGGGGGACTCAGTGCCAGATACGCAGTATTTT	CASSPLGDSVPDTQYF
TRBJ2-1	once	TRBD2	TRBV9	TGTGCCAGCAGCTTCTCCGGGACTAGCGATGAGCAGTTCTTC	CASSFSGTSDEQFF
TRBJ2-7	-	-	TRBV5-1	TGCGCCAGCCGCAATGGGGACAATTCCTACGAGCAGTACTTC	CASRNGDNSYEQYF
TRBJ2-7	-	-	TRBV6-5	TGTGCCAGCACCTACCAGTGGGGGGGCGGCTACGAGCAGTACTTC	CASTYQWGGGYEQYF
TRBJ1-4	-	TRBD1	TRBV5-4	TGTGCCAGCAGCATGGACAGGCGCAATGGGAAACTGTTTTTT	CASSMDRRNGKLFF
TRBJ1-6	-	-	TRBV30	TGTGCCTGGAAAGGGAGAAGTTCACCCCTCCACTTT	CAWKGRSSPLHF
TRBJ2-7	-	TRBD2	TRBV13	TGTGCCAGCAGCTTAAATGGCGGGAGTTTATACGAGCAGTACTTC	CASSLNGGSLYEQYF
TRBJ2-1	many	TRBD1	TRBV11-3	TGTGCCAGCAGCTTAGGACAGGGATGGGATGAGCAGTTCTTC	CASSLGQGWDEQFF
TRBJ2-3	-	-	TRBV24-1	TGTGCCACCAGTCCTAGAGGGGATACGCAGTATTTT	CATSPRGDTQYF
TRBJ2-1	once	TRBD2	TRBV7-9	TGTGCCAGCAGCTCCAAAGGCGGGGGGAGGAGCGGCTACAATGAGCAGTTCTTC	CASSSKGGGRSGYNEQFF
TRBJ1-6	few	-	TRBV25-1	TGTGCCAGCAGCCGAGATCAAATACCGGATTCACCCCTCCACTTT	CASSRDQIPDSPLHF
TRBJ2-3	-	-	TRBV13	TGTGCCTCCCGGTGGAGGCATCGCACAGATACGCAGTATTTT	CASRWRHRTDTQYF
TRBJ2-5	-	-	TRBV6-5	TGTGCCAGCAGCCCCACAGGGAGCGCGGAGACCCAGTACTTC	CASSPTGSAETQYF
TRBJ2-1	-	-	TRBV3-1/TRBV3-2	TGTGCCAGCAGCCAATACTCTAGCAGGGAGGACCCGTTCTTC	CASSQYSSREDPFF
TRBJ1-1	-	-	TRBV5-1	TGCGCCAGCAGCGAGCCCCAGGGGACTGAAGCTTTCTTT	CASSEPQGTEAFF
TRBJ2-2	-	-	TRBV19	TGTGCCAGTAGAAAAGTGGGCTCTATCACCGGGGAGCTGTTTTTT	CASRKVGSITGELFF
TRBJ2-3	-	-	TRBV19	TGTGCCAGTAGTGATCTAGTGGCAGATACGCAGTATTTT	CASSDLVADTQYF